This T cell receptor (beta chain) was sequenced for a study of cytomegalovirus exposure and HLA in healthy donors. Germline V gene data show CDR1 as KGHSH and CDR2 as LQKENI. Trimming removed 1 base from V and 0 bases from J; junction bases left unmatched: 3. The CDR3 sequence is 16 residues long. Overall study findings and caveats: Researchers reported in a later analysis that a missense DCLRE1C variant was tied to TCR beta V- and J-gene trimming.

Regarding this clone: Its antigen is still unknown.

The PCR employed 60 Vbeta primers together with 13 Jbeta primers. Profiled with immunoSEQ multiplex PCR; TCRdb holds only in-frame clones, not every one. The sample yields tens of thousands of clones, around 76% seen once. V gene TRBV18 combines with J gene TRBJ2-3, with 8 bases matching TRBD2. This receptor was taken from a woman aged 45-60 years in good health and CMV-seropositive. Material for sequencing was PBMCs. The CDR3 coding sequence is TGTGCCAGCTCACCACTTAGCGGGATTAGCACAGATACGCAGTATTTT. This sequence encodes CASSPLSGISTDTQYF.